The present entry profiles one T cell receptor beta chain with its context. The antigen is unknown. The sample comes from a study of cytomegalovirus exposure and HLA in healthy donors. Across the whole study: In a later analysis, it was reported that the approximately 120 validation repertoires had been produced on the same platform as the 500 to 750 repertoires belonging to the first cohort. The study, taken as a whole, reports: Rarity characterized most TCR sequences, yet some public TCRs appeared in many donors.

Trimming removed 1 base at V and 3 bases at J, with 10 bases between. Germline loops: CDR1 SGHTA, CDR2 FQGTGA. The CDR3 extends over 15 amino acids. Produced via immunoSEQ multiplex PCR; TCRdb's table is partial and in-frame only. The sample contains some 170,000 clones, approximately 86% of which appear only once. Sequencing was performed on PBMCs. The V call is TRBV7-3, the J call TRBJ2-1, with D perhaps matching TRBD2 (6 bases). The receptor was derived from a man younger than 35 in good health and CMV-seropositive. The CDR3 DNA sequence: TGTGCCAGCAGCTTAATCGGCGGGAACTACAATGAGCAGTTCTTC. It specifies CASSLIGGNYNEQFF. The entire variable domain, with the rest obtained from reference TRBV7-3 and TRBJ2-1, is as follows: GAGVSQTPSNKVTEKGKYVELRCDPISGHTALYWYRQSLGQGPEFLIYFQGTGAADDSGLPNDRFFAVRPEGSVSTLKIQRTERGDSAVYLCASSLIGGNYNEQFFGPGTRLTVL.